What follows is one T cell receptor beta chain and its context. This entry belongs to a study of OX40 agonist ivuxolimab in advanced cancers. Study context: Intravenous ivuxolimab was administered to patients every 2 weeks at 0.01 to 10 mg/kg. Earlier treatment with anti-PD-1, anti-PD-L1 or anti-CTLA-4 was permitted, and about 40% had received some. One hepatocellular carcinoma and a couple of cutaneous melanoma patients partially responded.

The assay was immunoSEQ multiplex PCR, and TCRdb's table has in-frame clones only and misses some. The table shows under 50,000 clones, with over 75% occurring only once. V shed 3 bases and J shed 8 bases, with 25 bases lying between them. Germline-derived CDR1 and CDR2 are GTSNPN and SVGIG (reference sequence). The CDR3 sequence is 16 residues long. Blood got drawn at baseline, again on cycle 4 day 1, and then on cycle 7 day 1. This clonotype was sampled from an adult with an advanced solid tumor such as melanoma, head and neck, liver or kidney cancer. The sequencing here drew on CD4+ or CD8+ T cells sorted from blood, taken in a trial of the OX40 agonist ivuxolimab. The chain uses TRBV30 and TRBJ1-1; no reliable D call. CDR3 bases: TGTGCCTGGAGAGGAGGTGACATACTCCGACTCCGGGAAGCTTTCTTT. Translated, it gives CAWRGGDILRLREAFF.